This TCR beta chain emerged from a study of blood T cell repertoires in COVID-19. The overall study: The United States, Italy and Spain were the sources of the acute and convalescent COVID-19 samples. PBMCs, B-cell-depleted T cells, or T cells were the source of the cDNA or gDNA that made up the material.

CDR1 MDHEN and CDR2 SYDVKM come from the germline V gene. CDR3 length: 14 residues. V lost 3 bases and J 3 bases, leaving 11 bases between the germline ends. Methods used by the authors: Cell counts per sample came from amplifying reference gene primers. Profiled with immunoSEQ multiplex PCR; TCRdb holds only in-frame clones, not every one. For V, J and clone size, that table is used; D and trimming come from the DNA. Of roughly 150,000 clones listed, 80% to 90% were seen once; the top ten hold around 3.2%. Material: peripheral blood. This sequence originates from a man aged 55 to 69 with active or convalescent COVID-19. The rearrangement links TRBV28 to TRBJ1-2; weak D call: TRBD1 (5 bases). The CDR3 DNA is TGTGCCAGCAGTTTGGGGCAGAAGTACTATGGCTACACCTTC. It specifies CASSLGQKYYGYTF.